This TCR beta chain was recovered during a study of blood T cell repertoires in COVID-19. Study-wide background: From the United States, Italy and Spain came samples of acute and convalescent COVID-19.

Germline V gene sequence: CDR1 SEHNR, CDR2 FQNEAQ (reference sequence). Trimming cost V 5 bases and J 4 bases; bases outside gene matches: 15. The CDR3 is 17 amino acids. Seattle enrolled patients during active infection and tracked them longitudinally. Authors' analysis steps: It was from reference gene primer amplification that nucleated cell counts were estimated. The assay was immunoSEQ multiplex PCR, and TCRdb's table has in-frame clones only and misses some. That table is the source of V, J and clone size, and D and trimming were worked out from the DNA. The repertoire includes hundreds of thousands of clones, more than 70% of them detected once, and around 6% sits in the top ten.

The chain employs TRBV7-9 and TRBJ2-3; 7 nucleotides align to TRBD2. The source is a woman older than 75 with COVID-19, enrolled during active disease. The sequenced sample consisted of peripheral blood. CDR3 amino acids: CASSPTPSGGGPDTQYF. CDR3 nucleotides: TGTGCCAGCAGCCCCACTCCTAGCGGCGGGGGACCAGATACGCAGTATTTT.